These 3 T cell receptor beta chains were all obtained from the same sample, sequenced in a study of shared clonotypes between healthy human individuals. Assay: immunoSEQ multiplex PCR; the TCRdb copy retains only in-frame clones and omits some. The sample records a few hundred thousand clones, around 76% being singletons. Sequencing was done on a sample of PBMCs. The receptors were sampled from a woman aged 40 to 50 in good health. Some clones in this sample may be carry-over from other donors' samples.

This chain uses TRBV7-5 with TRBJ2-5. TRBV7-5 is deemed a pseudogene. The CDR3 spans 12 residues. The CDR3: CASSLAIETQYF. Here the CDR3 DNA reads TGTGCCAGCAGCTTAGCGATCGAGACCCAGTACTTC.

The chain links TRBV27 to TRBJ2-7; D might be TRBD1 (6 bases). This CDR3 contains 13 residues. The V gene's germline CDR1 is MNHEY and CDR2 SMNVEV (reference sequence). V lost 3 bases to trimming and J lost 7 bases, with 13 bases between them. The DNA of the CDR3 is TGTGCCAGCAGTTTGGGGGCAGAAACGGAGCAGTACTTC. The encoded protein is CASSLGAETEQYF.

This clone was seen repeatedly, ten times or more. This chain connects TRBV18 to TRBJ1-2; D possibly corresponds to TRBD1 (5 bases). V was trimmed by 3 bases and J by 8 bases, leaving 16 bases between them. Germline values: CDR1 KGHSH, CDR2 LQKENI. The CDR3 runs to 14 residues. For the CDR3, the DNA is TGTGCCAGCTCACCGGAGGGGTCTCCGTCAGGCTACACCTTC. Its protein is CASSPEGSPSGYTF.